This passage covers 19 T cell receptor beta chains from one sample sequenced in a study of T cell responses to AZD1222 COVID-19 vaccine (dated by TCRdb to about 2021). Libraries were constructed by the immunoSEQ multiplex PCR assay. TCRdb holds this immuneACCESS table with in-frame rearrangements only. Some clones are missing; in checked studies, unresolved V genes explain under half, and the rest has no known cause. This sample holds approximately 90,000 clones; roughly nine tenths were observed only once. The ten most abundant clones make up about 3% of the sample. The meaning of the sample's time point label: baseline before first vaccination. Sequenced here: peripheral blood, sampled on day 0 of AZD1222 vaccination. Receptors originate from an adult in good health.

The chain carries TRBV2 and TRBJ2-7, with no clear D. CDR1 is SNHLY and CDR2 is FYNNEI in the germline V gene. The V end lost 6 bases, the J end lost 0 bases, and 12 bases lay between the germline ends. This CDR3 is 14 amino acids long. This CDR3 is CASRRASGSYEQYF. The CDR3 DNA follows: TGTGCCAGCAGACGGGCCTCAGGCTCCTACGAGCAGTACTTC. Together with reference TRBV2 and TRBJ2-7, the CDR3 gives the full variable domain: EPEVTQTPSHQVTQMGQEVILRCVPISNHLYFYWYRQILGQKVEFLVSFYNNEISEKSEIFDDQFSVERPDGSNFTLKIRSTKLEDSAMYFCASRRASGSYEQYFGPGTRLTVT.

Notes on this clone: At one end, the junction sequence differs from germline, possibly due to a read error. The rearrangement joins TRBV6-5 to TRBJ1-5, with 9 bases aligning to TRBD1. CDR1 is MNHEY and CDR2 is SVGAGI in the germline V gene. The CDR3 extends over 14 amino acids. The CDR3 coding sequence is TGTGCCAGCAGACCGGGACAGGGCAACCAGCCCCAGCATTTT. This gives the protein CASRPGQGNQPQHF.

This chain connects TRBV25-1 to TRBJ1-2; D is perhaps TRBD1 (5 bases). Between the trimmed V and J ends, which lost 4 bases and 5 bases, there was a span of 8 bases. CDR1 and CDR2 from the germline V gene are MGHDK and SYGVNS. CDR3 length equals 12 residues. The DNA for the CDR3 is TGTGCCAGCAGTGGGGACTTTTATGGCTACACCTTC. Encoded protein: CASSGDFYGYTF.

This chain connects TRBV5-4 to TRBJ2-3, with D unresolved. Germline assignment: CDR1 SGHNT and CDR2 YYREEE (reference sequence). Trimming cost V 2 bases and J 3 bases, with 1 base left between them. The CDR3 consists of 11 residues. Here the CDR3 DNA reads TGTGCCAGCAGCTTTACAGATACGCAGTATTTT. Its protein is CASSFTDTQYF.

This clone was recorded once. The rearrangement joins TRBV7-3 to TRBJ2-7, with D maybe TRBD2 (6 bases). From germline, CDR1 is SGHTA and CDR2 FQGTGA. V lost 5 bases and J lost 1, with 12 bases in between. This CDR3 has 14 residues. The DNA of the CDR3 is TGTGCCAGCAGCCCCAGCGGGTCTTCCTACGAGCAGTACTTC. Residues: CASSPSGSSYEQYF. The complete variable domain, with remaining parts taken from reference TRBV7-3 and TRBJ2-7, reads GAGVSQTPSNKVTEKGKYVELRCDPISGHTALYWYRQSLGQGPEFLIYFQGTGAADDSGLPNDRFFAVRPEGSVSTLKIQRTERGDSAVYLCASSPSGSSYEQYFGPGTRLTVT.

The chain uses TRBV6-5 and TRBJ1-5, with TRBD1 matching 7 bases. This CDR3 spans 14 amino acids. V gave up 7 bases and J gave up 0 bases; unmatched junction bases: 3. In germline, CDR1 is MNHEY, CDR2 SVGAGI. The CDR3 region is CASIQGVSNQPQHF. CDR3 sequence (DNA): TGTGCCAGCATCCAGGGGGTTAGCAATCAGCCCCAGCATTTT.

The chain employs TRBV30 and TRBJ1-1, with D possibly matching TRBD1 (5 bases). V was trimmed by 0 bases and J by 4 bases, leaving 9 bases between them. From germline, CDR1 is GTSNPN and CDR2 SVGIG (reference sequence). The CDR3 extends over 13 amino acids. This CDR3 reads CAWSVAGFTEAFF. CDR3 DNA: TGTGCCTGGAGTGTAGCAGGGTTCACTGAAGCTTTCTTT. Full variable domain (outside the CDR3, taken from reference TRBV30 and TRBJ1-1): SQTIHQWPATLVQPVGSPLSLECTVEGTSNPNLYWYRQAAGRGLQLLFYSVGIGQISSEVPQNLSASRPQDRQFILSSKKLLLSDSGFYLCAWSVAGFTEAFFGQGTRLTVV.

The CDR3, as DNA: TGTGCCAGCAGCTTACCTGTGGTGAGCACTGAAGCTTTCTTT. It is translated as CASSLPVVSTEAFF. The V call is TRBV11-2, the J call TRBJ1-1; D gene ambiguous. This CDR3 contains 14 residues. Trimming removed 2 bases from V and 4 bases from J, with 11 bases in between. Looked up from germline, CDR1 is SGHAT and CDR2 is FQNNGV.

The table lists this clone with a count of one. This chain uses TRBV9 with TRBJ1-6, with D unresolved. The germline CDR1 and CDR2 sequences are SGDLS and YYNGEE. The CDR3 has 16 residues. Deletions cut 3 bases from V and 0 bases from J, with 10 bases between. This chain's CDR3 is CASSGPTSSYNSPLHF. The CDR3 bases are TGTGCCAGCAGCGGACCCACGAGCTCCTATAATTCACCCCTCCACTTT.

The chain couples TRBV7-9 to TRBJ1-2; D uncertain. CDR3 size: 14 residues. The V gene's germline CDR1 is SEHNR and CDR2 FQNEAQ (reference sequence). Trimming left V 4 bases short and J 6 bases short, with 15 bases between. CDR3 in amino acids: CASSSLGSLDGYTF. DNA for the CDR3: TGTGCCAGCAGCTCGCTTGGGAGTCTGGATGGCTACACCTTC.

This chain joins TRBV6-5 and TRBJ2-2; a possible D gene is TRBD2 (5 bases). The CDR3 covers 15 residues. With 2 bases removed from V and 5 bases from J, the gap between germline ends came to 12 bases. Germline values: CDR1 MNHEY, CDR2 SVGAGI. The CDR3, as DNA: TGTGCCAGCAGTTACCTGGCCCGGGGTACCGGGGAGCTGTTTTTT. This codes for CASSYLARGTGELFF.

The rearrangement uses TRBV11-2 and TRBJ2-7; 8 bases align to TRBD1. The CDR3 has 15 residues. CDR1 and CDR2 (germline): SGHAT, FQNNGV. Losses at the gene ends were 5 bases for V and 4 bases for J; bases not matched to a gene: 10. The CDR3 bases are TGTGCCAGCAGCCGCCCGGACAGGGAGGTTTACGAGCAGTACTTC. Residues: CASSRPDREVYEQYF. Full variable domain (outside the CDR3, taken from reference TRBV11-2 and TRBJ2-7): EAGVAQSPRYKIIEKRQSVAFWCNPISGHATLYWYQQILGQGPKLLIQFQNNGVVDDSQLPKDRFSAERLKGVDSTLKIQPAKLEDSAVYLCASSRPDREVYEQYFGPGTRLTVT.

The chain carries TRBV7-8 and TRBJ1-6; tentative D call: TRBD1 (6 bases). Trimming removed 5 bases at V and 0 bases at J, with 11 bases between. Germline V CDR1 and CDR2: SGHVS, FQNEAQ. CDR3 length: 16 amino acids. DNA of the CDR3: TGTGCCAGCAGCCAAGGACAGAGCTCCTATAATTCACCCCTCCACTTT. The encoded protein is CASSQGQSSYNSPLHF.

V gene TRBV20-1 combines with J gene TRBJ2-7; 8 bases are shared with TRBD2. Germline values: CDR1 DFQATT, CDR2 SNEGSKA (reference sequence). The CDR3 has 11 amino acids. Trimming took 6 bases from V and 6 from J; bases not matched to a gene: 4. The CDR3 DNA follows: TGCAGTGCGGGACTAGTTGCCGAGCAGTACTTC. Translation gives CSAGLVAEQYF.

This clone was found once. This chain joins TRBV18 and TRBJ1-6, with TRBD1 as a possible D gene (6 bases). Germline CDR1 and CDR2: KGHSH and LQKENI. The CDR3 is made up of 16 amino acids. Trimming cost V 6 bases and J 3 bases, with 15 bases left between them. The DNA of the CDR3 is TGTGCCAGCTCGCCAGGGGTAGCAGGCTATAATTCACCCCTCCACTTT. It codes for CASSPGVAGYNSPLHF.

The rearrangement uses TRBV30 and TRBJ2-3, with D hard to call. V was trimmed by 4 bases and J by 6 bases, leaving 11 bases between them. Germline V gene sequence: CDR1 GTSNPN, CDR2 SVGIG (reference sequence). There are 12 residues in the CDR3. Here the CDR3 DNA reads TGTGCCTGGACCCGACGGGTGGATACGCAGTATTTT. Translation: CAWTRRVDTQYF.

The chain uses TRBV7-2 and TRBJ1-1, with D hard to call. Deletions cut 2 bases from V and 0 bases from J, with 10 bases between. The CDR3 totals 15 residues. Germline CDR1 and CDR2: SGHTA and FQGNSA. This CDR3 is CASSLIRGMNTEAFF. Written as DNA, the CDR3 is TGTGCCAGCAGCTTAATCCGTGGGATGAACACTGAAGCTTTCTTT.

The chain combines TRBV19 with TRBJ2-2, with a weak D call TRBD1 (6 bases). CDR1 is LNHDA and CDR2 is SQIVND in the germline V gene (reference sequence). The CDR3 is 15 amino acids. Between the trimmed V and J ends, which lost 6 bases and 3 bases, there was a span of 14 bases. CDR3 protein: CASSSPGDHTGELFF. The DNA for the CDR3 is TGTGCCAGTAGCAGCCCAGGGGATCACACCGGGGAGCTGTTTTTT. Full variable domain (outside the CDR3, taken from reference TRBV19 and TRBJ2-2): DGGITQSPKYLFRKEGQNVTLSCEQNLNHDAMYWYRQDPGQGLRLIYYSQIVNDFQKGDIAEGYSVSREKKESFPLTVTSAQKNPTAFYLCASSSPGDHTGELFFGEGSRLTVL.

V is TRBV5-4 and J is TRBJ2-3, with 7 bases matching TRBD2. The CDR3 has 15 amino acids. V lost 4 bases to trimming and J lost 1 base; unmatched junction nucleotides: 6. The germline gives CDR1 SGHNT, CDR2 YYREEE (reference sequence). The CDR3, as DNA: TGTGCCAGCAGCCGCCTAGCGGTGGGCACAGATACGCAGTATTTT. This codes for CASSRLAVGTDTQYF. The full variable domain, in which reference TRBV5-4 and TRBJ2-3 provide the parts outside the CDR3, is ETGVTQSPTHLIKTRGQQVTLRCSSQSGHNTVSWYQQALGQGPQFIFQYYREEENGRGNFPPRFSGLQFPNYSSELNVNALELDDSALYLCASSRLAVGTDTQYFGPGTRLTVL.